Given below is one TCR beta chain in context. This sample stems from a study of identical twins' blood T cells. V shed 4 bases and J shed 8 bases, with 9 bases lying between them. Germline V gene data show CDR1 as SGHAT and CDR2 as FQDESV (reference sequence). This CDR3 has 12 residues. Original processing notes: Per-library CDR3 reads ranged roughly 2.2 to 3.6 million; clonotypes, ~90,000 to ~550,000. One entry per CDR3 protein results from TCRdb running MiXCR on the 5' RACE reads. These V and J calls derive from TCRdb rather than the authors' analysis. The data contain fewer than 450,000 distinct CDR3 sequences, 28% of them singletons.

The clonotype was recovered from a woman aged 18-55 years in good health. The rearrangement links TRBV11-1 to TRBJ2-1, with D unclear. The sample taken for sequencing was PBMCs. CDR3 protein: CASSSSWDEQFF. As DNA, the CDR3 is TGTGCCAGCAGCTCATCGTGGGATGAGCAGTTCTTC.